The 9 T cell receptor beta chains below come from one sample, sequenced in a study of blood T cell repertoires in COVID-19. Profiling relied on immunoSEQ multiplex PCR, and the TCRdb table lists in-frame clones only, not all of them. The sample includes around 100,000 clones, more than 90% of them seen just once. Sequenced material: peripheral blood. These receptors originate from a man aged 18 to 35 with acute or convalescent COVID-19.

The chain combines TRBV11-2 with TRBJ1-3; 8 bases are a match to TRBD1. J lost 3 bases, V lost 0 bases, and 4 bases had no gene match. CDR1 is SGHAT, CDR2 FQNNGV, per germline. The CDR3 consists of 16 residues. CDR3: CASSLDFDRGGNTIYF. CDR3 in DNA: TGTGCCAGCAGCTTAGACTTTGACAGGGGTGGAAACACCATATATTTT. The full variable domain, its missing parts supplied by reference TRBV11-2 and TRBJ1-3, is EAGVAQSPRYKIIEKRQSVAFWCNPISGHATLYWYQQILGQGPKLLIQFQNNGVVDDSQLPKDRFSAERLKGVDSTLKIQPAKLEDSAVYLCASSLDFDRGGNTIYFGEGSWLTVV.

This chain links TRBV25-1 with TRBJ1-6; D is ambiguous. This CDR3 contains 14 residues. Germline lookup yields CDR1 MGHDK and CDR2 SYGVNS. Trimming stripped 8 bases from V and 0 bases from J, with 8 bases between. The CDR3 DNA reads TGTGCCAGCCGCGCAAGCTCCTATAATTCACCCCTCCACTTT. Translated: CASRASSYNSPLHF.

V and J are TRBV5-1 and TRBJ2-2; 8 bases are a match to TRBD2. The CDR3 covers 16 residues. V was clipped by 4 bases and J by 6 bases; unmatched bases: 11. Germline CDR1 SGHRS, CDR2 YFSETQ. CDR3 nucleotides: TGCGCCAGCAGCCCTGAGGTAGCGGGGAGGTCCGGGGAGCTGTTTTTT. Translating it yields CASSPEVAGRSGELFF.

The count of this clone is one. This sequence joins TRBV24-1 and TRBJ2-1, with D possibly matching TRBD2 (7 bases). This CDR3 is built from 14 residues. Trimming left V 6 bases short and J 10 bases short, with 18 bases between. Germline CDR1 KGHDR, CDR2 SFDVKD. The CDR3 sequence is CATSQKGGGWEQFF. DNA for the CDR3: TGTGCCACCAGTCAAAAGGGGGGGGGTTGGGAGCAGTTCTTC.

The V gene is TRBV14, the J gene TRBJ1-2; maybe TRBD1 (6 bases). This CDR3 contains 15 residues. Germline V gene data show CDR1 as SGHDN and CDR2 as FVKESK. The germline V and J ends were trimmed by 4 bases and 7 bases, with 19 bases remaining between them. The CDR3, as DNA: TGTGCCAGCAGCCCACGACTCACAGGGTCCGCTGGCTACACCTTC. This translates into CASSPRLTGSAGYTF.

This chain links TRBV10-1 with TRBJ1-1, with a tentative D call TRBD1 (6 bases). V dropped 3 bases and J dropped 8 bases, with 19 bases sitting between them. This CDR3 is built from 15 residues. Germline CDR1 reads WNHNN; CDR2 reads SYGVQD (reference sequence). CDR3 nucleotides: TGCGCCAGCAGTGATCCCGGGACACCCGTGTTCGAAGCTTTCTTT. Amino acids: CASSDPGTPVFEAFF.

This clone was recorded once. V gene TRBV27 combines with J gene TRBJ1-1; D is possibly TRBD1 (5 bases). The length of the CDR3 is 17 residues. Germline V gene data show CDR1 as MNHEY and CDR2 as SMNVEV (reference sequence). With 2 bases removed from V and 7 bases from J, the gap between germline ends came to 23 bases. CDR3 loop: CASSLRTGSLLDREAFF. The CDR3 coding sequence is TGTGCCAGCAGTTTAAGAACAGGCTCCCTACTGGACCGTGAAGCTTTCTTT.

This clone was detected a few times. The chain employs TRBV5-6 and TRBJ1-3; a weak D match, TRBD1 (6 bases). Between the trimmed V and J ends, which lost 0 bases and 4 bases, there was a span of 11 bases. The CDR3 runs 15 residues. Germline-derived CDR1 and CDR2 are SGHDT and YYEEEE. The CDR3 sequence: CASSLGWGLGNTIYF. CDR3 DNA: TGTGCCAGCAGCTTGGGTTGGGGGCTAGGAAACACCATATATTTT.

V is TRBV19 and J is TRBJ2-1, with TRBD2 matching over 8 bases. The CDR3 spans 16 residues. From germline, CDR1 is LNHDA and CDR2 SQIVND (reference sequence). V shed 5 bases and J 0 bases; nucleotides not matched to a gene: 6. In DNA form, the CDR3 reads TGTGCCAGTAGTGGTTTAGCGGGGCGCTCCTACAATGAGCAGTTCTTC. This sequence encodes CASSGLAGRSYNEQFF. Full variable domain (missing parts from reference TRBV19 and TRBJ2-1): DGGITQSPKYLFRKEGQNVTLSCEQNLNHDAMYWYRQDPGQGLRLIYYSQIVNDFQKGDIAEGYSVSREKKESFPLTVTSAQKNPTAFYLCASSGLAGRSYNEQFFGPGTRLTVL.